This is a list of T cell receptor beta chains from one sample in a study of blood T cells in healthy people across ages. TCRdb fed the 5' RACE reads into MiXCR, producing one record per CDR3 protein. The sample contains almost 300,000 distinct CDR3 sequences, 25% to 30% of which appear only once. Sequencing was done on a sample of blood. The receptors originated from a woman between 65 and 79 years old in good health. Each CDR3 is given with its conserved first and last residue. The order of the fields is D gene, J gene, clone size, V gene, CDR3 DNA, CDR3 protein. D genes are given only for firm matches. Expanded clones are given a class, and other clones once, few, many or no size at all.

d_call: TRBD1; j_call: TRBJ1-2; clone_size: -; v_call: TRBV6-1; cdr3_nt: TGTGCCAGCAGTGAAATCGGGACAGGGGGCTATGGCTACACCTTC; cdr3_aa: CASSEIGTGGYGYTF
d_call: TRBD1; j_call: TRBJ2-3; clone_size: -; v_call: TRBV20-1; cdr3_nt: TGCAGTGCTCCCGTTCCAGGGGGCAACACAGATACGCAGTATTTT; cdr3_aa: CSAPVPGGNTDTQYF
d_call: -; j_call: TRBJ2-7; clone_size: -; v_call: TRBV28; cdr3_nt: TGTGCCAGCAGTTTCGTGGGCGCCTACGAGCAGTACTTC; cdr3_aa: CASSFVGAYEQYF
d_call: -; j_call: TRBJ2-7; clone_size: many; v_call: TRBV6-5; cdr3_nt: TGTGCCAGCAGCCGACGGGGACCTTACGAGCAGTACTTC; cdr3_aa: CASSRRGPYEQYF
d_call: -; j_call: TRBJ1-4; clone_size: few; v_call: TRBV20-1; cdr3_nt: TGCAGTGCTAGCCCCCCCGCGGCAGGTCTGGCTCTACATGAAAAACTGTTTTTT; cdr3_aa: CSASPPAAGLALHEKLFF
d_call: -; j_call: TRBJ1-2; clone_size: -; v_call: TRBV5-1; cdr3_nt: TGCGCCAGCAGCTTGGAAGAGGCGCATGGCTACACCTTC; cdr3_aa: CASSLEEAHGYTF
d_call: -; j_call: TRBJ1-1; clone_size: -; v_call: TRBV5-1; cdr3_nt: TGCGCCAGCAGCTTGAAGGATACGCCCGAAGCTTTCTTT; cdr3_aa: CASSLKDTPEAFF
d_call: -; j_call: TRBJ2-3; clone_size: -; v_call: TRBV6-5; cdr3_nt: TGTGCCAGCAGTTCCAGGGGTGGTATAGATACGCAGTATTTT; cdr3_aa: CASSSRGGIDTQYF
d_call: -; j_call: TRBJ2-5; clone_size: -; v_call: TRBV19; cdr3_nt: TGTGCCAGTAGCGGCTCTGGGGGAGAGACCCAGTACTTC; cdr3_aa: CASSGSGGETQYF
d_call: -; j_call: TRBJ2-5; clone_size: few; v_call: TRBV5-1; cdr3_nt: TGCGCCAGCAGGTTCCAAGGGGTTCAAGAGACCCAGTACTTC; cdr3_aa: CASRFQGVQETQYF
d_call: TRBD2; j_call: TRBJ2-1; clone_size: few; v_call: TRBV6-2/TRBV6-3; cdr3_nt: TGTGCCAGCAGTACCGGGACTAGCGGTAGCTCCTACAATGAGCAGTTCTTC; cdr3_aa: CASSTGTSGSSYNEQFF
d_call: -; j_call: TRBJ1-4; clone_size: few; v_call: TRBV5-1; cdr3_nt: TGCGCCAGCAGCATCGCAGGGACAACTAATGAAAAACTGTTTTTT; cdr3_aa: CASSIAGTTNEKLFF
d_call: -; j_call: TRBJ1-5; clone_size: -; v_call: TRBV2; cdr3_nt: TGTGCCAGCAGTGACCAAAACAGGAATCAGCCCCAGCATTTT; cdr3_aa: CASSDQNRNQPQHF
d_call: TRBD1; j_call: TRBJ2-7; clone_size: -; v_call: TRBV5-1; cdr3_nt: TGCGCCAGCAGCTGGGGACAGTGGCCGTACGAGCAGTACTTC; cdr3_aa: CASSWGQWPYEQYF
d_call: TRBD1; j_call: TRBJ1-4; clone_size: few; v_call: TRBV12-3/TRBV12-4; cdr3_nt: TGTGCCAGCAGCCAGGGGACAGGGAGTGAAAAACTGTTTTTT; cdr3_aa: CASSQGTGSEKLFF
d_call: -; j_call: TRBJ2-3; clone_size: few; v_call: TRBV7-2; cdr3_nt: TGTGCCAGCAGCTCCCAGGGGTTAGATACGCAGTATTTT; cdr3_aa: CASSSQGLDTQYF
d_call: TRBD1; j_call: TRBJ2-7; clone_size: -; v_call: TRBV5-1; cdr3_nt: TGCGCCAGCAGCTTGGGGGCCGGGGACAGGGAGTACGAGCAGTACTTC; cdr3_aa: CASSLGAGDREYEQYF
d_call: TRBD1; j_call: TRBJ1-1; clone_size: few; v_call: TRBV6-2/TRBV6-3; cdr3_nt: TGTGCCAGCAGTACCATCCGGACAGGGTCGGGCACTGAAGCTTTCTTT; cdr3_aa: CASSTIRTGSGTEAFF
d_call: -; j_call: TRBJ1-1; clone_size: -; v_call: TRBV15; cdr3_nt: TGTGCCACTGGGGACCCCAGGCTGTTGAACACTGAAGCTTTCTTT; cdr3_aa: CATGDPRLLNTEAFF
d_call: -; j_call: TRBJ2-1; clone_size: -; v_call: TRBV7-2; cdr3_nt: TGTGCCAGCAGCTCACCCTGGGCGCTGAGCTCCTACAATGAGCAGTTCTTC; cdr3_aa: CASSSPWALSSYNEQFF
d_call: -; j_call: TRBJ1-2; clone_size: -; v_call: TRBV20-1; cdr3_nt: TGCAGTGCTAGTGCCGGGGTAGACAACTATGGCTACACCTTC; cdr3_aa: CSASAGVDNYGYTF
d_call: TRBD2; j_call: TRBJ2-7; clone_size: -; v_call: TRBV5-1; cdr3_nt: TGCGCCAGCAGCTTGCGACTAGCGGGAGTCACAAGCTACGAGCAGTACTTC; cdr3_aa: CASSLRLAGVTSYEQYF
d_call: -; j_call: TRBJ2-1; clone_size: -; v_call: TRBV18; cdr3_nt: TGTGCCAGCTCCGCCTCGGGTATCTACAATGAGCAGTTCTTC; cdr3_aa: CASSASGIYNEQFF
d_call: TRBD1; j_call: TRBJ2-1; clone_size: many; v_call: TRBV29-1; cdr3_nt: TGCAGCGCAGCAATAATGGGCGGACAGGGCAACAATGAGCAGTTCTTC; cdr3_aa: CSAAIMGGQGNNEQFF
d_call: TRBD1; j_call: TRBJ2-5; clone_size: -; v_call: TRBV6-2/TRBV6-3; cdr3_nt: TGTGCCAGCAGAGCTGGGACAGCCCAAGAGACCCAGTACTTC; cdr3_aa: CASRAGTAQETQYF
d_call: -; j_call: TRBJ1-1; clone_size: -; v_call: TRBV27; cdr3_nt: TGTGCCAGCATCCCAGGGCAGGGACACACTGAAGCTTTCTTT; cdr3_aa: CASIPGQGHTEAFF
d_call: TRBD2; j_call: TRBJ2-1; clone_size: few; v_call: TRBV19; cdr3_nt: TGTGCCAGTAGTTTTAGCGGGAGTAGGGCCTACAATGAGCAGTTCTTC; cdr3_aa: CASSFSGSRAYNEQFF
d_call: -; j_call: TRBJ2-6; clone_size: many; v_call: TRBV5-1; cdr3_nt: TGCGCCAGCAGCTTGGCTACAACCAGCTCTGGGGCCAACGTCCTGACTTTC; cdr3_aa: CASSLATTSSGANVLTF
d_call: TRBD1; j_call: TRBJ2-7; clone_size: -; v_call: TRBV7-8; cdr3_nt: TGTGCCAGCAGCTTACTCAAGTGGGCAGGGGGCTTCGAGCAGTACTTC; cdr3_aa: CASSLLKWAGGFEQYF
d_call: -; j_call: TRBJ1-2; clone_size: -; v_call: TRBV28; cdr3_nt: TGTGCCAGCAGTTCCCTTGCCGGGAGGGGTAAGGACTATGGCTACACCTTC; cdr3_aa: CASSSLAGRGKDYGYTF
d_call: -; j_call: TRBJ1-1; clone_size: once; v_call: TRBV5-5; cdr3_nt: TGTGCCAGCAGCAGGCGGGACAACATGAACACTGAAGCTTTCTTT; cdr3_aa: CASSRRDNMNTEAFF
d_call: -; j_call: TRBJ1-4; clone_size: -; v_call: TRBV18; cdr3_nt: TGTGCCAGCTCACCCCCAGGTCGCGGTGAAAAACTGTTTTTT; cdr3_aa: CASSPPGRGEKLFF
d_call: -; j_call: TRBJ1-2; clone_size: -; v_call: TRBV28; cdr3_nt: TGTGCCAGCAGCCGCCCGAGCCAGGGTACGGGCTACACCTTC; cdr3_aa: CASSRPSQGTGYTF
d_call: TRBD1; j_call: TRBJ1-1; clone_size: -; v_call: TRBV7-2; cdr3_nt: TGTGCCAGCAGCTTAGCCAGGGGGCGTACTGAAGCTTTCTTT; cdr3_aa: CASSLARGRTEAFF
d_call: -; j_call: TRBJ1-5; clone_size: once; v_call: TRBV6-6; cdr3_nt: TGTGCCAGCAGTGACACAGGAGATGGTTGGCAGCCCCAGCATTTT; cdr3_aa: CASSDTGDGWQPQHF
d_call: TRBD2; j_call: TRBJ2-7; clone_size: -; v_call: TRBV7-2; cdr3_nt: TGTGCCAGCAGGTATCGGGACTACTCTACGTACGAGCAGTACTTC; cdr3_aa: CASRYRDYSTYEQYF
d_call: -; j_call: TRBJ1-6; clone_size: -; v_call: TRBV5-1; cdr3_nt: TGCGCCAGCAGCTTGGATGAGGGGATCGGACCCCTCCACTTT; cdr3_aa: CASSLDEGIGPLHF
d_call: -; j_call: TRBJ2-5; clone_size: -; v_call: TRBV2; cdr3_nt: TGTGCCAGCACGGCGGTCCAAGAGACCCAGTACTTC; cdr3_aa: CASTAVQETQYF
d_call: -; j_call: TRBJ1-2; clone_size: -; v_call: TRBV18; cdr3_nt: TGTGCCAGCTCACCCAACAGGGCCTATGGCTACACCTTC; cdr3_aa: CASSPNRAYGYTF
d_call: TRBD2; j_call: TRBJ2-1; clone_size: few; v_call: TRBV20-1; cdr3_nt: TGCAGTGCTCCGTCAGCGGGGTCATACAATGAGCAGTTCTTC; cdr3_aa: CSAPSAGSYNEQFF
d_call: -; j_call: TRBJ2-2; clone_size: many; v_call: TRBV5-1; cdr3_nt: TGCGCCAGCAGGGATAGCTCAAGCGGGGAGCTGTTTTTT; cdr3_aa: CASRDSSSGELFF
d_call: TRBD1; j_call: TRBJ2-3; clone_size: few; v_call: TRBV28; cdr3_nt: TGTGCCAGCACCTTTTCGAGGGGGCGCAGGGGTACGCAGTATTTT; cdr3_aa: CASTFSRGRRGTQYF
d_call: TRBD2; j_call: TRBJ2-2; clone_size: few; v_call: TRBV29-1; cdr3_nt: TGCAGCGTTGAAGATCAGCGGGGTAACACCGGGGAGCTGTTTTTT; cdr3_aa: CSVEDQRGNTGELFF
d_call: -; j_call: TRBJ2-7; clone_size: -; v_call: TRBV5-1; cdr3_nt: TGCGCCAGCAGCCCCGGCCTTGGCAGGGAGAGCGCCTACGAGCAGTACTTC; cdr3_aa: CASSPGLGRESAYEQYF
d_call: -; j_call: TRBJ2-5; clone_size: few; v_call: TRBV7-2; cdr3_nt: TGTGCCAGCAGCAACGGCCCATTTGGGACCCAGTACTTC; cdr3_aa: CASSNGPFGTQYF
d_call: TRBD2; j_call: TRBJ2-1; clone_size: few; v_call: TRBV27; cdr3_nt: TGTGCCAGCAGTTTGCGCAGCGGGAGGGCCACTGAGCAGTTCTTC; cdr3_aa: CASSLRSGRATEQFF
d_call: -; j_call: TRBJ2-7; clone_size: -; v_call: TRBV3-1; cdr3_nt: TGTGCCAGCAGCCAAGAGGGGTTCGCGCAGTACTTC; cdr3_aa: CASSQEGFAQYF
d_call: TRBD1; j_call: TRBJ1-6; clone_size: many; v_call: TRBV6-5; cdr3_nt: TGTGCCAGCAGTTGGACAGGGAGGAATTCACCCCTCCACTTT; cdr3_aa: CASSWTGRNSPLHF
d_call: -; j_call: TRBJ2-1; clone_size: -; v_call: TRBV6-5; cdr3_nt: TGTGCCAGCAGACGGAGTACAAACTCCTACAATGAGCAGTTCTTC; cdr3_aa: CASRRSTNSYNEQFF
d_call: -; j_call: TRBJ2-5; clone_size: once; v_call: TRBV5-6; cdr3_nt: TGTGCCAGCAGCGTTGACAGGAGGATGGAGACCCAGTACTTC; cdr3_aa: CASSVDRRMETQYF
d_call: TRBD1; j_call: TRBJ2-1; clone_size: -; v_call: TRBV19; cdr3_nt: TGTGCCAGTAGTACCCGGGACAGGGACTACAATGAGCAGTTCTTC; cdr3_aa: CASSTRDRDYNEQFF